This TCR beta chain was identified during a study of OX40 agonist ivuxolimab in advanced cancers. Study background: In this cohort, patients received ivuxolimab, an agonistic anti-OX40 (CD134) antibody. The dose-escalation cohort had hepatocellular carcinoma, melanoma, renal cell or head and neck cancer.

This table comes from immunoSEQ multiplex PCR, and its TCRdb copy is limited to in-frame clones, with some not included. This sample has 40,000 to 60,000 clones, with roughly 81% found just once. The sample holds one count of this clone. Its antigen remains unidentified. Study-wide points: Normalized T-cell clonal expansion was also low in a subset of nonresponders.

CDR1 and CDR2 (germline): MNHEY, SVGAGI. V was trimmed by 8 bases and J by 7 bases, leaving 9 bases between them. This CDR3 is built from 11 residues. This receptor was obtained from an adult with an advanced solid tumor such as melanoma, head and neck, liver or kidney cancer. V is TRBV6-5 and J is TRBJ2-1; D gene unclear. The sample in question was CD4+ or CD8+ T cells sorted from blood, obtained in a trial of the OX40 agonist ivuxolimab. This chain's CDR3 is CASCRGNEQFF. DNA of the CDR3: TGTGCCAGCTGTCGTGGGAATGAGCAGTTCTTC.